The next 18 T cell receptor beta chains were all read from a single sample in a study of cytomegalovirus exposure and HLA in healthy donors. The PCR ran on 60 Vbeta and 13 Jbeta primers. Profiling relied on immunoSEQ multiplex PCR, and the TCRdb table lists in-frame clones only, not all of them. There are roughly 110,000 clones in the sample; more than 70% occur only once, and approximately 2.4% lies in the top ten. Sequenced input: PBMCs. The origin of the receptors is a middle-aged man in good health and CMV-seronegative.

The J gene is TRBJ1-5, the V gene TRBV2, with 8 bases fitting TRBD1. CDR3 length equals 13 residues. Germline values: CDR1 SNHLY, CDR2 FYNNEI. Unmatched junction bases numbered 6, after V lost 8 bases and J lost 6 bases. The CDR3 protein is CASGRQGTQPQHF. CDR3 coding DNA: TGTGCCAGCGGGAGACAGGGGACTCAGCCCCAGCATTTT.

The rearrangement links TRBV7-2 to TRBJ1-1; D is undetermined. Per the germline V gene, CDR1 is SGHTA and CDR2 is FQGNSA. This CDR3 region has 14 residues. Trimming removed 1 base from V and 2 bases from J, with 8 bases in between. The CDR3 is CASSLERLNTEAFF. The CDR3 DNA sequence: TGTGCCAGCAGCTTAGAACGGTTAAACACTGAAGCTTTCTTT.

This clone has a single count. This chain joins TRBV5-8 and TRBJ1-2, with 7 bases identical to TRBD1. CDR1 and CDR2 from the germline V gene are SGHTS and YDEGEE. The CDR3 consists of 13 residues. Trimming cost V 2 bases and J 4 bases; bases outside gene matches: 2. The CDR3 DNA sequence: TGTGCCAGCAGCTTAACAGGGGCCTATGGCTACACCTTC. It is translated as CASSLTGAYGYTF.

This clone was recorded a few times. This chain links TRBV5-4 with TRBJ2-1, with D perhaps matching TRBD1 (5 bases). There are 13 residues in the CDR3. CDR1 is SGHNT, CDR2 YYREEE, per germline (reference sequence). Trimming removed 4 bases from V and 8 bases from J, with 13 bases in between. CDR3 amino acids: CASSRKGADEQFF. The CDR3 bases are TGTGCCAGCAGCAGGAAAGGGGCCGATGAGCAGTTCTTC.

The chain links TRBV5-5 to TRBJ2-1, with 7 bases aligning to TRBD2. V shed 0 bases, J shed 6 bases, and the junction held 6 bases outside the gene matches. The CDR3 length is 15 residues. Germline V gives CDR1 SGHKS, CDR2 YYEKEE (reference sequence). The CDR3, as DNA: TGTGCCAGCAGCTTGGTCGTTAGCGGGTTCAATGAGCAGTTCTTC. Its protein product is CASSLVVSGFNEQFF. Filled out from reference TRBV5-5 and TRBJ2-1, the complete variable domain reads DAGVTQSPTHLIKTRGQQVTLRCSPISGHKSVSWYQQVLGQGPQFIFQYYEKEERGRGNFPDRFSARQFPNYSSELNVNALLLGDSALYLCASSLVVSGFNEQFFGPGTRLTVL.

V and J are TRBV6-5 and TRBJ2-7; a weak D match, TRBD1 (6 bases). This CDR3 has 15 amino acids. Deletions cut 5 bases from V and 2 bases from J, with 16 bases between. From germline, CDR1 is MNHEY and CDR2 SVGAGI. The CDR3 here is CASSPAGVRTYEQYF. CDR3 DNA sequence: TGTGCCAGCAGTCCAGCAGGGGTGAGGACCTACGAGCAGTACTTC.

This rearrangement joins TRBV29-1 to TRBJ1-1, with 7 bases lining up with TRBD1. Germline V gene sequence: CDR1 SQVTM, CDR2 ANQGSEA. V lost 2 bases, J lost 0 bases, and 6 bases stayed unmatched. This CDR3 is built from 15 residues. The CDR3 protein is CSVETRDSLNTEAFF. For the CDR3, the DNA is TGCAGCGTTGAAACGAGGGACAGCTTGAACACTGAAGCTTTCTTT.

This clone showed up just a few times. V usage is TRBV5-4 and J usage is TRBJ2-1, with D hard to call. V lost 0 bases, J lost 3 bases, and 13 bases lay in between. The germline V gene encodes CDR1 SGHNT and CDR2 YYREEE (reference sequence). The CDR3 spans 16 residues. The CDR3 bases are TGTGCCAGCAGCTTGGCCATCTCCGAGTACTACAATGAGCAGTTCTTC. Residues: CASSLAISEYYNEQFF.

The J gene is TRBJ2-4, the V gene TRBV5-6, with D maybe TRBD1 (5 bases). The V gene's germline CDR1 is SGHDT and CDR2 YYEEEE. Between the trimmed V and J ends, which lost 4 bases and 0 bases, there was a span of 8 bases. The CDR3 totals 14 residues. CDR3 DNA: TGTGCCAGCAGCCAGACAGTAGCCAAAAACATTCAGTACTTC. This codes for CASSQTVAKNIQYF.

This chain links TRBV7-9 with TRBJ1-2; D call uncertain. The germline V gene has CDR1 SEHNR and CDR2 FQNEAQ (reference sequence). The CDR3 is 12 amino acids. With 5 bases removed from V and 5 bases from J, the gap between germline ends came to 9 bases. The CDR3 region is CASSPEVYGYTF. The CDR3 DNA sequence: TGTGCCAGCAGCCCAGAGGTTTATGGCTACACCTTC.

The chain uses TRBV7-8 and TRBJ1-1, with 10 bases fitting TRBD1. Germline V gene data show CDR1 as SGHVS and CDR2 as FQNEAQ. The V segment lost 0 bases and the J segment 2 bases; nucleotides outside the gene matches: 0. The CDR3 runs 15 residues. CDR3 amino acids: CASSLATGGNTEAFF. The CDR3 coding sequence is TGTGCCAGCAGCTTAGCGACAGGGGGCAACACTGAAGCTTTCTTT.

The V gene is TRBV15, the J gene TRBJ2-3; 7 nucleotides agree with TRBD2. The V gene end was trimmed by 0 bases and the J gene end by 1 base; junction bases not matched to a gene: 1. This CDR3 has 15 residues. Looked up from germline, CDR1 is LNHNV and CDR2 is YYDKDF (reference sequence). The CDR3: CATSRDRGGTDTQYF. Here the CDR3 DNA reads TGTGCCACCAGCAGAGATCGGGGGGGCACAGATACGCAGTATTTT.

This sequence joins TRBV9 and TRBJ2-1; 8 bases are a match to TRBD2. The V gene's germline CDR1 is SGDLS and CDR2 YYNGEE. V shed 0 bases, J shed 9 bases, and the junction held 8 bases outside the gene matches. There are 15 residues in the CDR3. The CDR3 reads CASSVGSGGLIEQFF. The CDR3 nucleotides are TGTGCCAGCAGCGTAGGAAGCGGGGGTCTAATTGAGCAGTTCTTC.

This clone appeared a few times. This sequence joins TRBV5-1 and TRBJ2-2; D might be TRBD2 (5 bases). Germline CDR1 and CDR2: SGHRS and YFSETQ. The V end was cut by 3 bases, the J end by 5 bases, with 23 bases between. This CDR3 region has 18 residues. The CDR3 DNA is TGCGCCAGCAGCTCCCCGGCCGACTCACGGGGTTTAACCGGGGAGCTGTTTTTT. Its translation: CASSSPADSRGLTGELFF.

CDR3 protein: CASRDPGQRLGEQYF. In DNA, the CDR3 is TGCGCCAGCAGAGACCCGGGACAGAGGTTGGGGGAGCAGTACTTC. The chain recombines TRBV10-2 with TRBJ2-5; 7 bases line up with TRBD1. The CDR3 extends over 15 amino acids. The junction had 18 bases not matched to a gene; V was cut back by 6 bases and J by 11 bases. In germline, CDR1 is WSHSY, CDR2 SAAADI.

This chain connects TRBV6-5 to TRBJ2-7; 12 bases are shared with TRBD1. This CDR3 region has 15 residues. V lost 5 bases and J lost 4; bases outside the gene matches: 6. CDR1 is MNHEY and CDR2 is SVGAGI in the germline V gene. The CDR3 region has the DNA TGTGCCAGCAGTCCGCCGGGACAGGGGGCGTACGAGCAGTACTTC. It specifies CASSPPGQGAYEQYF.

This clone showed up just once. The chain uses TRBV11-2 and TRBJ1-6; D is undetermined. V was cut by 0 bases and J by 5 bases, with 8 bases left in between. Germline CDR1 reads SGHAT; CDR2 reads FQNNGV. This CDR3 spans 15 amino acids. Here the CDR3 reads CASSLDRLNNSPLHF. CDR3 in DNA: TGTGCCAGCAGCTTAGACAGGCTTAATAATTCACCCCTCCACTTT.

This chain uses TRBV6-1 with TRBJ1-2; the D is unclear. CDR3 length equals 14 residues. In germline, CDR1 is MNHNS, CDR2 SASEGT. V was cut by 4 bases and J by 4 bases, with 13 bases left in between. CDR3 amino acids: CASSVSRSVYGYTF. The CDR3 DNA reads TGTGCCAGCAGTGTGTCCAGGTCCGTCTATGGCTACACCTTC.